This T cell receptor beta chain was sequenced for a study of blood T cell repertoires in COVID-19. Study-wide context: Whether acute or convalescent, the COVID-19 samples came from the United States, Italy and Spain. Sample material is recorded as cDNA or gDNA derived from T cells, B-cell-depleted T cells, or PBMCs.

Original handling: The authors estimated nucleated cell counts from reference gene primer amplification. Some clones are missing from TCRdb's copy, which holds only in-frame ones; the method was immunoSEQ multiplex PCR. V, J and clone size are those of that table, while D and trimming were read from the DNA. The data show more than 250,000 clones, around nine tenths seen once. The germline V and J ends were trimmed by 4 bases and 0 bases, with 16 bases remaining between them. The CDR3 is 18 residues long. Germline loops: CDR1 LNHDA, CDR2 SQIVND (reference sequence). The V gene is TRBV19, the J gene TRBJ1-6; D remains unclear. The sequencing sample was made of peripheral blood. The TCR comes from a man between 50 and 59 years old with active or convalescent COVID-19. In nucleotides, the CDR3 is TGTGCCAGTAGTACAGACGGTTTCCGATCCTCCTATAATTCACCCCTCCACTTT. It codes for CASSTDGFRSSYNSPLHF.